The next 25 T cell receptor beta chains were all read from a single sample in a study of blood T cell repertoires in COVID-19. Measured with immunoSEQ multiplex PCR; TCRdb has only the in-frame clones, and not every one. In the table there are fewer than 250,000 clones, around 82% of which are singletons. The specimen was peripheral blood. Receptors originate from a woman aged 45-59 years with acute or convalescent COVID-19.

This clone was detected once. V usage is TRBV11-1 and J usage is TRBJ2-2, with 8 bases matching TRBD2. V trimming: 3 bases; J trimming: 4 bases; junction bases outside the gene matches: 4. CDR3 length: 15 residues. CDR1 and CDR2 (germline): SGHAT, FQDESV (reference sequence). The CDR3 spells CASSLPGGPTGELFF. The DNA of the CDR3 is TGTGCCAGCAGCTTGCCGGGAGGGCCCACCGGGGAGCTGTTTTTT.

V and J are TRBV15 and TRBJ2-5, with D possibly matching TRBD2 (6 bases). Germline V gene sequence: CDR1 LNHNV, CDR2 YYDKDF (reference sequence). The CDR3 is 15 residues long. V lost 3 bases and J lost 0, with 11 bases in between. The CDR3 spells CATSSPWEDQETQYF. CDR3 nucleotide sequence: TGTGCCACCAGCAGCCCGTGGGAGGACCAAGAGACCCAGTACTTC.

This clone was found once. Other DNA sequences within the sample encode an identical CDR3. The chain is built from TRBV6-5 and TRBJ2-7; D may be TRBD2 (5 bases). The CDR3 covers 15 residues. The V and J ends lost 0 bases and 0 bases respectively, with 9 bases between them. Germline V gene lookup returns CDR1 MNHEY and CDR2 SVGAGI. CDR3 DNA: TGTGCCAGCAGTTACTCGCCGGGATCCTCCTACGAGCAGTACTTC. Translating gives CASSYSPGSSYEQYF.

This sequence joins TRBV6-5 and TRBJ2-7; D is ambiguous. This CDR3 is built from 13 residues. Trimming removed 7 bases from V and 5 bases from J, with 15 bases in between. Germline-derived CDR1 and CDR2 are MNHEY and SVGAGI. This chain's CDR3 is CASTPGSEDEQYF. The CDR3 DNA follows: TGTGCCAGCACTCCGGGTTCCGAGGACGAGCAGTACTTC.

The chain uses TRBV10-3 and TRBJ2-1; 8 bases are a match to TRBD1. CDR3 size: 16 residues. V trimming: 4 bases; J trimming: 5 bases; junction bases outside the gene matches: 10. Looked up from germline, CDR1 is ENHRY and CDR2 is SYGVKD. The CDR3 DNA reads as TGTGCCATCAGTGTGGATTGGACCAGGGGGCACAATGAGCAGTTCTTC. Protein sequence: CAISVDWTRGHNEQFF.

The rearrangement links TRBV7-3 to TRBJ2-1; 12 nucleotides align to TRBD2. The germline V gene encodes CDR1 SGHTA and CDR2 FQGTGA. The CDR3 has 19 amino acids. Unmatched junction bases numbered 11, after V lost 5 bases and J lost 0 bases. CDR3 DNA sequence: TGTGCCAGCAGCCCGATGGGACTAGCGGGCGCGGGCTCCTACAATGAGCAGTTCTTC. This codes for CASSPMGLAGAGSYNEQFF.

The chain joins TRBV5-1 to TRBJ2-1; TRBD2 agrees at 8 bases. CDR3 length equals 15 residues. Germline lookup yields CDR1 SGHRS and CDR2 YFSETQ. Germline trimming cut 1 base from V and 6 bases from J; bases unmatched to any gene: 6. CDR3 coding DNA: TGCGCCAGCAGCTTGCTACTAGCGGACCCCAATGAGCAGTTCTTC. The encoded protein is CASSLLLADPNEQFF.

The CDR3 DNA reads TGTGCCATCAGTGAGAGCGGGGGCACAGATACGCAGTATTTT. Encoded protein: CAISESGGTDTQYF. This rearrangement joins TRBV10-3 to TRBJ2-3; 7 nucleotides match TRBD2. With V trimmed by 2 bases and J by 1 base, 0 bases remained unmatched. Looked up from germline, CDR1 is ENHRY and CDR2 is SYGVKD. There are 14 residues in the CDR3.

The chain links TRBV12-2 to TRBJ2-3; TRBD2 is the table's D call and was not checked against the DNA. TRBV12-2 is a pseudogene segment. This CDR3 is built from 16 residues. Written as DNA, the CDR3 is TGTGCAAGTCGCTTACCAGGAGGCGACCAGACAGATACGCAGTATTTT. Translated, it gives CASRLPGGDQTDTQYF.

This chain joins TRBV3-1 (or the pseudogene TRBV3-2) and TRBJ2-7; the match to TRBD2 covers 10 bases. The V and J ends lost 3 bases and 2 bases, in that order; junction bases with no gene match: 10. Germline-derived CDR1 and CDR2 are LGHDT and YNNKEL (reference sequence). The CDR3 consists of 17 residues. The CDR3: CASSHLAGVEGAYEQYF. CDR3 nucleotides: TGTGCCAGCAGCCATCTAGCGGGAGTTGAGGGTGCCTACGAGCAGTACTTC.

The V and J genes are TRBV18 and TRBJ1-1; D unclear. Germline V CDR1 and CDR2: KGHSH, LQKENI. The CDR3 is made up of 15 amino acids. The ends were cut back, 2 bases at V and 0 bases at J, with 10 bases in the middle. The CDR3 region has the DNA TGTGCCAGCTCACCAGAGGGCAGATTGAACACTGAAGCTTTCTTT. This sequence encodes CASSPEGRLNTEAFF.

The chain recombines TRBV2 with TRBJ2-2, with 10 positions matching TRBD1. Per germline, CDR1 SNHLY and CDR2 FYNNEI. The V segment lost 7 bases and the J segment 5 bases; nucleotides outside the gene matches: 4. The CDR3 extends over 14 amino acids. CDR3 bases: TGTGCCAGCACCGGGACAGGGGAAACCGGGGAGCTGTTTTTT. The encoded protein is CASTGTGETGELFF.

This rearrangement joins TRBV30 to TRBJ1-5, with D possibly TRBD1 on 6 matching bases. Deletions cut 2 bases from V and 5 bases from J, with 13 bases between. The CDR3 is 14 amino acids. From germline, CDR1 is GTSNPN and CDR2 SVGIG (reference sequence). The chain's CDR3 is CAWSKDRVDQPQHF. DNA for the CDR3: TGTGCCTGGAGTAAGGACAGAGTGGATCAGCCCCAGCATTTT.

The chain joins TRBV29-1 to TRBJ2-5, with TRBD2 identical over 8 bases. Trimming cost V 4 bases and J 4 bases; bases outside gene matches: 14. From germline, CDR1 is SQVTM and CDR2 ANQGSEA. CDR3 size: 16 residues. This CDR3 is CSVGGSPGGVRETQYF. The DNA of the CDR3 is TGCAGCGTTGGAGGGTCCCCGGGGGGGGTAAGAGAGACCCAGTACTTC.

The chain couples TRBV28 to TRBJ2-7; D possibly corresponds to TRBD2 (5 bases). Trimming shortened V by 7 bases and J by 2 bases, and 21 bases separated the two germline ends. There are 16 residues in the CDR3. Germline loops: CDR1 MDHEN, CDR2 SYDVKM. The DNA for the CDR3 is TGTGCCAGCACCCGGGGTGGACCTATAAGGGCCTACGAGCAGTACTTC. Amino acid sequence: CASTRGGPIRAYEQYF.

The chain uses TRBV7-6 and TRBJ2-7; 13 bases are shared with TRBD2. With 10 bases clipped from V and 6 bases from J, the junction kept 12 bases outside the gene matches. Germline CDR1 is SGHVS and CDR2 is FNYEAQ. This CDR3 region has 15 residues. CDR3 sequence (DNA): TGTGCCACACTAGCGGGAGGGCCTACTTATAGCGAGCAGTACTTC. Encoded protein: CATLAGGPTYSEQYF.

V gene TRBV19 combines with J gene TRBJ1-5; D perhaps matches TRBD1 (5 bases). Germline CDR1 LNHDA, CDR2 SQIVND (reference sequence). CDR3 length equals 13 residues. The V end lost 4 bases, the J end lost 4 bases, and 8 bases lay between the germline ends. CDR3 residues: CASSSRVNQPQHF. CDR3 sequence (DNA): TGTGCCAGTAGTAGCAGGGTTAATCAGCCCCAGCATTTT.

In regard to this clone: Within the sample, other DNA sequences also encode this same CDR3. The chain carries TRBV6-6 and TRBJ1-2, with 7 bases fitting TRBD1. This CDR3 is 14 amino acids long. Germline loops: CDR1 MNHNY, CDR2 SVGAGI (reference sequence). The ends lost 4 bases at V and 0 bases at J; junction bases unmatched: 2. For the CDR3, the DNA is TGTGCCAGCAGTTCCGGGACAGCTAACTATGGCTACACCTTC. Translation gives CASSSGTANYGYTF.

This clone was counted a single time. This chain connects TRBV2 to TRBJ2-7; 9 nucleotides agree with TRBD2. Germline V gene data show CDR1 as SNHLY and CDR2 as FYNNEI. The J segment lost 1 base and the V segment lost 3 bases, leaving 7 bases of the junction unmatched. This CDR3 is built from 16 residues. CDR3 residues: CASSESSGRGSYEQYF. CDR3 in DNA: TGTGCCAGCAGTGAGAGTAGCGGGAGAGGGTCCTACGAGCAGTACTTC.

The J gene is TRBJ2-2, the V gene TRBV19; D uncertain. The V end was cut by 7 bases, the J end by 1 base, with 4 bases between. Looked up from germline, CDR1 is LNHDA and CDR2 is SQIVND (reference sequence). The CDR3 loop spans 12 amino acids. CDR3 amino acids: CASIGNTGELFF. CDR3 bases: TGTGCCAGTATCGGGAACACCGGGGAGCTGTTTTTT.

This rearrangement joins TRBV10-3 to TRBJ1-1; a weak D match, TRBD1 (6 bases). The CDR3 has 14 residues. Germline V CDR1 and CDR2: ENHRY, SYGVKD. V was trimmed by 5 bases and J by 3 bases, leaving 13 bases between them. As DNA, the CDR3 is TGTGCCATCAGTACACAGGGATTGGACACTGAAGCTTTCTTT. Translating it yields CAISTQGLDTEAFF.

The gene calls are TRBV29-1 and TRBJ2-5, with 11 bases fitting TRBD2. There are 14 residues in the CDR3. With V trimmed by 7 bases and J by 7 bases, 11 bases remained unmatched. Germline values: CDR1 SQVTM, CDR2 ANQGSEA. The CDR3 DNA reads TGCAGCGCCTCCGGGACTAGCGGCGGAGGGACCCAGTACTTC. Amino acids: CSASGTSGGGTQYF.

The chain employs TRBV6-1 and TRBJ2-2; D perhaps matches TRBD2 (5 bases). V was pared by 1 base and J by 1 base, with 13 bases between. The CDR3 extends over 17 amino acids. Per germline, CDR1 MNHNS and CDR2 SASEGT. Written as DNA, the CDR3 is TGTGCCAGCAGTGAAGGAATGAGGGTACGGAACACCGGGGAGCTGTTTTTT. Protein: CASSEGMRVRNTGELFF.

For the CDR3, the DNA is TGTGCCAGCAGTGAAACAGGGACAGGCTATGGCTACACCTTC. Protein product: CASSETGTGYGYTF. V and J are TRBV6-1 and TRBJ1-2, with 8 positions matching TRBD1. CDR1 is MNHNS, CDR2 SASEGT, per germline. Trimming took 2 bases from V and 4 from J; bases not matched to a gene: 3. The CDR3 sequence is 14 residues long.

The chain uses TRBV27 and TRBJ1-1; D remains ambiguous. Germline CDR1 reads MNHEY; CDR2 reads SMNVEV (reference sequence). There are 13 residues in the CDR3. Trimming shortened V by 7 bases and J by 1 base, and 10 bases separated the two germline ends. CDR3 in amino acids: CASMGVGNTEAFF. The DNA for the CDR3 is TGTGCCAGCATGGGCGTGGGGAACACTGAAGCTTTCTTT.